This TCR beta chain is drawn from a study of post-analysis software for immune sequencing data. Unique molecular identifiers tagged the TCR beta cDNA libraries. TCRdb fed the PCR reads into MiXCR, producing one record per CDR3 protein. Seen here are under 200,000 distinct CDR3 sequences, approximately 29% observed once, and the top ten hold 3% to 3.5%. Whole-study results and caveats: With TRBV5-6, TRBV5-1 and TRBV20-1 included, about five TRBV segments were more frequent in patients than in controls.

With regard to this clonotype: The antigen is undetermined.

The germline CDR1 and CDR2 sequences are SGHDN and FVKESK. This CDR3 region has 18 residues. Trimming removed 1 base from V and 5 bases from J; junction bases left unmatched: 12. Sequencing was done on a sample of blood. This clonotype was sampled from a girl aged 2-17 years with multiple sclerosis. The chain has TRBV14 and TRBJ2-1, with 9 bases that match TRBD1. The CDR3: CASSQVHGTGYPHNEQFF. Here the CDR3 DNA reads TGTGCCAGCAGCCAAGTTCATGGGACAGGGTACCCGCACAATGAGCAGTTCTTC.